What follows are 2 T cell receptor beta chains derived from one specimen sequenced in a study of cytomegalovirus exposure and HLA in healthy donors. 13 Jbeta primers and 60 Vbeta primers were used for the PCR. The repertoire was sequenced with immunoSEQ multiplex PCR; TCRdb's copy has only in-frame clones and lacks some. This repertoire shows 150,000 or so clones, 75% found once; its top ten account for more than 2.5%. Sequenced sample: PBMCs. Source of these receptors: a man aged 35 to 55 in good health and CMV-seronegative.

This chain connects TRBV9 to TRBJ1-3; 7 nucleotides match TRBD1. V lost 0 bases and J lost 8; bases outside the gene matches: 5. The CDR3 has 14 residues. The germline gives CDR1 SGDLS, CDR2 YYNGEE. The CDR3 spells CASSVGQGSDTIYF. The CDR3 DNA reads TGTGCCAGCAGCGTAGGACAGGGCAGCGACACCATATATTTT.

CDR3 in DNA: TGTGCCAGCAGCTTAGCCAGGGGGGCAGTAACCCAGTACTTC. Translation: CASSLARGAVTQYF. This rearrangement joins TRBV7-6 to TRBJ2-5, with a tentative D call TRBD1 (7 bases). Germline V CDR1 and CDR2: SGHVS, FNYEAQ. The CDR3 covers 14 residues. V was cut by 0 bases and J by 8 bases, with 13 bases left in between. The full variable domain, with the rest looked up from reference TRBV7-6 and TRBJ2-5, is GAGVSQSPRYKVTKRGQDVALRCDPISGHVSLYWYRQALGQGPEFLTYFNYEAQQDKSGLPNDRFSAERPEGSISTLTIQRTEQRDSAMYRCASSLARGAVTQYFGPGTRLLVL.